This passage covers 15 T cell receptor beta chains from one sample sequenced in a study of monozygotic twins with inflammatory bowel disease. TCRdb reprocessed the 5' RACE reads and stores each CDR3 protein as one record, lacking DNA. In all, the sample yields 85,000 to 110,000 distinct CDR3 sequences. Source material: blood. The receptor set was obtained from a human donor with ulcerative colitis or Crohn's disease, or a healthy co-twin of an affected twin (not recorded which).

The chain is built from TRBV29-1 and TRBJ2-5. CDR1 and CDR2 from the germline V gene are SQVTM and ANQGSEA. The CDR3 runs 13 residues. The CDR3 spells CSVEEKSRETQYF.

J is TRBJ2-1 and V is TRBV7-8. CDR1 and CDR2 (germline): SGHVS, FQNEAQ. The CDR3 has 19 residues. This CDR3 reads CASSLVRTVSNFRYNEQFF.

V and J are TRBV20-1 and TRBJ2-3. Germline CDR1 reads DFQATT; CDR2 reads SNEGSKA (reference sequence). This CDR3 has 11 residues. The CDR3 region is CSPSSTDTQYF.

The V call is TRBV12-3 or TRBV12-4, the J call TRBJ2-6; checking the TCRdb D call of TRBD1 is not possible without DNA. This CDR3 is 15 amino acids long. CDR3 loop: CARSPTTGIRNVLTF.

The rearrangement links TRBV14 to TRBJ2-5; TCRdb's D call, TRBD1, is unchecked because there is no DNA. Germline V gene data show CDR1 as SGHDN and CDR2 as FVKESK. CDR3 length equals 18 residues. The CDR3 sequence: CASSHRTIPTGHKETQYF.

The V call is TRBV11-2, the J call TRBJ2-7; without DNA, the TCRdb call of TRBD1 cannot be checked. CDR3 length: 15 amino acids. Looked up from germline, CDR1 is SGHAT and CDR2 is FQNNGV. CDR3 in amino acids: CASSLVPAGDYEQYF.

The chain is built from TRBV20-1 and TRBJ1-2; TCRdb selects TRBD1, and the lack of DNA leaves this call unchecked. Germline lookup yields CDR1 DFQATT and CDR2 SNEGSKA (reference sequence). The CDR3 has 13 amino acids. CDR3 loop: CSAIVTGVSGYTF.

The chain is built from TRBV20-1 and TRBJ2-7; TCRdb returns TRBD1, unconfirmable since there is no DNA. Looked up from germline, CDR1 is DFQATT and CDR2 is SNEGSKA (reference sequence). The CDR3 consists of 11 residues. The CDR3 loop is CSARVRGGQYF.

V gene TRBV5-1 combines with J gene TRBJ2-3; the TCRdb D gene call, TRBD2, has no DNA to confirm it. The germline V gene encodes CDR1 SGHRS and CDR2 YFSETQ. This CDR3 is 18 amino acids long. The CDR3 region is CASSWGLGLAGSTDTQYF.

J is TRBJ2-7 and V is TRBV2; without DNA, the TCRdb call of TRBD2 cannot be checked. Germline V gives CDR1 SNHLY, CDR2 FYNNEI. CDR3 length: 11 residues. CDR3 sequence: CASSYGLEQYF.

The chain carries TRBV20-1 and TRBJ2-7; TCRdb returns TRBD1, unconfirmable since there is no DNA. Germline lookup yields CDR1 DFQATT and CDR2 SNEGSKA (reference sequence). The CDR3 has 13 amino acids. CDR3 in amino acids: CSAPGGVLYEQYF.

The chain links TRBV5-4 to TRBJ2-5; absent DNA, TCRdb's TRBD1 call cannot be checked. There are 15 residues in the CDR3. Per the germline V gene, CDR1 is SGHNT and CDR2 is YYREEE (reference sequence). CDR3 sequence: CASSITGTGQETQYF.

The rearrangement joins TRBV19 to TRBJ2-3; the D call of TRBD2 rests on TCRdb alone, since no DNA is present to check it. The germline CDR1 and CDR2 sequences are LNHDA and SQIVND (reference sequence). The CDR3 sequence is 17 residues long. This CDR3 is CASGDLKLAGYSATQYF.

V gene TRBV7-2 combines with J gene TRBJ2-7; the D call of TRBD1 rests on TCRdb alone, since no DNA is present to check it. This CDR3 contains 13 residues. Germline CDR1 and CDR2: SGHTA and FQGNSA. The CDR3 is CASSIGTRGEQYF.

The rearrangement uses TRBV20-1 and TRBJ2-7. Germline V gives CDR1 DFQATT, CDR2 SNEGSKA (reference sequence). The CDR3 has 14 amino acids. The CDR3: CSARDRLLRGEQYF.